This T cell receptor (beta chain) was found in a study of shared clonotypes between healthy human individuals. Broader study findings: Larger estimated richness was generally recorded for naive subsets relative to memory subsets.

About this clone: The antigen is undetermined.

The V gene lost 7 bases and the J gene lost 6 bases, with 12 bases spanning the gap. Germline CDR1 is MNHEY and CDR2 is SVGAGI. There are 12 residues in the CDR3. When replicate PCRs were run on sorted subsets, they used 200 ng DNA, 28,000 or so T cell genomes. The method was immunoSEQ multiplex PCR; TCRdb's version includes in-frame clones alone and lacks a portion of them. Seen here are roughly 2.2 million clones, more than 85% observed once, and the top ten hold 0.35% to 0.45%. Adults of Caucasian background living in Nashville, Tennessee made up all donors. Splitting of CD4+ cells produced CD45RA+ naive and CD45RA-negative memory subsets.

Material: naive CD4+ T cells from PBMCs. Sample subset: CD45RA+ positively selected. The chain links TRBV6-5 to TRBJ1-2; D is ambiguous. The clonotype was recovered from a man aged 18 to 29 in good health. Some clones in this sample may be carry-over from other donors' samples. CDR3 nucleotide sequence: TGTGCCAGCACTGACTCCTTAAATGGCTACACCTTC. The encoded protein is CASTDSLNGYTF.